The subject of this entry is one TCR beta chain. Its antigen is not identified. This specimen belongs to a study of radiation and T cells in renal cell carcinoma. Profiled with immunoSEQ multiplex PCR; TCRdb holds only in-frame clones, not every one. The sample contains about 130,000 clones, about 88% of which appear only once. Broader study findings: In blood, top tumor clones expanded by 2 weeks, shrinking by 4.

Time point defined: baseline pretreatment blood. This sample's treatment: 15 Gy SBRT to primary tumor, nephrectomy 4 weeks later. Serial blood draws occurred at baseline and 2 and 4 weeks post-SBRT. The tumor was a clear cell renal cell carcinoma. With 2 bases clipped from V and 7 bases from J, the junction kept 3 bases outside the gene matches. This CDR3 region has 15 residues. The V gene's germline CDR1 is PRHDT and CDR2 FYEKMQ (reference sequence). The rearrangement joins TRBV13 to TRBJ1-4, with TRBD1 matching over 11 bases. Sequencing was performed on blood, taken from a patient whose treatment included radiotherapy and nephrectomy. The receptor's source is a woman aged 45-59 years with renal cell carcinoma. The CDR3 nucleotides read TGTGCCAGCAGCTTACGGACAGGGGGCTCTGAAAAACTGTTTTTT. It encodes CASSLRTGGSEKLFF.